The rows below give T cell receptor beta chains drawn from one sample of a study of T-cell memory formation after mild COVID-19. TCRdb called the 5' RACE reads again in MiXCR, with one record for every CDR3 protein. This table holds about 350,000 distinct CDR3 sequences, under 25% found once. The sample was PBMCs or a T cell subset sorted from them (not recorded which). These receptor sequences come from a man younger than 35 who had mild COVID-19 (a few samples of this study predate the infection). Cell type and time point are not known. The CDR3 runs from the conserved cysteine through the conserved F or W. Each record gives: J gene, D gene, clone size, V gene, CDR3 DNA, CDR3 protein. The D gene is left open where the match is weak. Rows give clone size only sometimes, using once, few, many, or a class for an expanded clone.

>TRBJ1-1|.|.|TRBV12-3/TRBV12-4
TGTGCCAGCAGCGCCGGGACACAGTCTTTCTTT
CASSAGTQSFF
>TRBJ2-7|TRBD1|few|TRBV19
TGTGCCAGTACCCCGGGACAGGGGAGCTACGAGCAGTACTTC
CASTPGQGSYEQYF
>TRBJ2-1|.|.|TRBV20-1
TGCAGTGCCTCCCCGGACATCTCCTACAATGAGCAGTTCTTC
CSASPDISYNEQFF
>TRBJ2-5|.|few|TRBV29-1
TGCAGCGTTGTTGTTGGGGCAGAGACCCAGTACTTC
CSVVVGAETQYF
>TRBJ1-2|TRBD1|.|TRBV5-1
TGCGCCAGCAGCCGGGACAGTTTCTATGGCTACACCTTC
CASSRDSFYGYTF
>TRBJ1-3|TRBD1|.|TRBV4-3
TGCGCCAGCAGCCAACGAACAGGGGCTGGAAACACCATATATTTT
CASSQRTGAGNTIYF
>TRBJ1-1|.|few|TRBV28
TGTGCCAGCTTCGCCGGGGGGGGCAAAGCTTTCTTT
CASFAGGGKAFF
>TRBJ2-3|TRBD2|few|TRBV24-1
TGTGCCACCAGAGCGGGGGGCACAGATACGCAGTATTTT
CATRAGGTDTQYF
>TRBJ2-7|.|few|TRBV7-9
TGTGCCAGCAGCTTAGCGGGGCCCGCCGACGAGCAGTACTTC
CASSLAGPADEQYF
>TRBJ2-6|.|many|TRBV18
TGTGCCAGCAGTCCCCCGGCTGGGGCCAACGTCCTGACTTTC
CASSPPAGANVLTF
>TRBJ2-1|TRBD2|.|TRBV20-1
TGCAGTGCTAGAAGGGCCCTAGCGGGGGAAAATGAGCAGTTCTTC
CSARRALAGENEQFF
>TRBJ2-3|.|few|TRBV5-1
TGCGCCAGCAGCTTGATGGGCAGGGAGAACACAGATACGCAGTATTTT
CASSLMGRENTDTQYF
>TRBJ2-1|.|few|TRBV14
TGTGCCAGCAGCCTATCCGTGAAGGAATATCCCTACAATGAGCAGTTCTTC
CASSLSVKEYPYNEQFF
>TRBJ2-7|.|.|TRBV7-7
TGTGCCAGCAGCCCAGGTGCAGGGCAACAGCAGTACTTC
CASSPGAGQQQYF
>TRBJ1-2|.|.|TRBV7-2
TGTGCCAGCAGCTTAGAGCTGAGGGGGTACTATGGCTACACCTTC
CASSLELRGYYGYTF
>TRBJ1-2|.|.|TRBV4-3
TGCGCCAGCAGCCAAGATGGTGACAGACCACCCGACGGCTACACCTTC
CASSQDGDRPPDGYTF
>TRBJ1-1|.|.|TRBV3-1
TGTGCCAGCAGCCAAGATATACGGGTGAGTGGAGCTTTCTTT
CASSQDIRVSGAFF
>TRBJ1-2|.|few|TRBV27
TGTGCCAGCAGAACACTTGGGAACTATGGCTACACCTTC
CASRTLGNYGYTF
>TRBJ1-5|.|.|TRBV19
TGTGCCAGTAGTATGGGTGGCAATCAGCCCCAGCATTTT
CASSMGGNQPQHF
>TRBJ1-4|.|few|TRBV15
TGTGCCACCAGCGGCCGGGACGGGGAACTGTTTTTT
CATSGRDGELFF
>TRBJ2-5|TRBD2|.|TRBV9
TGTGCCAGCACCGTCACTAGCGGGGGGTCGAAAGAGACCCAGTACTTC
CASTVTSGGSKETQYF
>TRBJ2-5|.|few|TRBV6-6
TGTGCCAGCAGTTCCACGAGGGGGGTCGAGACCCAGTACTTC
CASSSTRGVETQYF
>TRBJ1-2|.|.|TRBV5-6
TGTGCCAGCAGCGGTGAGGGCAGGACTGTCGGCTACACCTTC
CASSGEGRTVGYTF
>TRBJ2-5|TRBD2|.|TRBV4-2
TGTGCCAGCAGCCAGGGGGTCCAGCGGGGGCACCAAGAGACCCAGTACTTC
CASSQGVQRGHQETQYF
>TRBJ2-3|.|many|TRBV18
TGTGCCAGCTCACCGAGGTTCGTGGAACAGGGAAGAGGACCAGATACGCAGTATTTT
CASSPRFVEQGRGPDTQYF
>TRBJ2-7|.|.|TRBV6-2/TRBV6-3
TGTGCCAGCAGTTACTTACTATACTACGAGCAGTACTTC
CASSYLLYYEQYF
>TRBJ1-2|TRBD1|few|TRBV7-2
TGTGCCAGCAGCGTACAGGGGGGAGTGGACTATGGCTACACCTTC
CASSVQGGVDYGYTF
>TRBJ1-2|.|.|TRBV27
TGTGCCAGCAGCGCGACGGGGTTCTATGGCTACACCTTC
CASSATGFYGYTF
>TRBJ1-2|TRBD1|.|TRBV4-3
TGCGCCAGCAGCCAAGATACTTCTTCACAGGGGGCGAACTATGGCTACACCTTC
CASSQDTSSQGANYGYTF
>TRBJ1-4|.|many|TRBV7-2
TGTGCCAGCAGCCAGGGTATGCGTTCTAATGAAAAACTGTTTTTT
CASSQGMRSNEKLFF
>TRBJ2-7|.|many|TRBV6-5
TGTGCCAGCAGTAGAATGGTGGACCGTTCCTACGAGCAGTACTTC
CASSRMVDRSYEQYF
>TRBJ1-5|.|few|TRBV7-2
TGTGCCAGCAGCTTAGGACCCCAAGGGCGGGCGAATCAGCCCCAGCATTTT
CASSLGPQGRANQPQHF
>TRBJ2-1|TRBD1|.|TRBV6-9
TGTGCCAGCAGTTATCCCACCGGGACAGGGGTCAATGAGCAGTTCTTC
CASSYPTGTGVNEQFF
>TRBJ2-5|TRBD2|.|TRBV29-1
TGCAGCGTTGAGCGGCGGGGGGGCCTTGAGACCCAGTACTTC
CSVERRGGLETQYF
>TRBJ2-2|.|.|TRBV20-1
TGCAGTGTACAGTCGAACACCGGGGAGCTGTTTTTT
CSVQSNTGELFF
>TRBJ1-5|.|once|TRBV30
TGTGCCTGGAGTGTTGAGGGATCTCAGCCCCAGCATTTT
CAWSVEGSQPQHF
>TRBJ2-2|TRBD2|.|TRBV12-3/TRBV12-4
TGTGCCAGCAGGGCGGGACTAGCGGCCGGGGGGCTGTTTTTT
CASRAGLAAGGLFF
>TRBJ2-1|.|.|TRBV29-1
TGCAGCGTTGGGGCAGGGTGGATGCTTGAGCAGTTCTTC
CSVGAGWMLEQFF
>TRBJ2-1|TRBD2|few|TRBV7-9
TGTGCCAGCAGCCCAACTAGCGGGGGTAGCAATGAGCAGTTCTTC
CASSPTSGGSNEQFF
>TRBJ2-5|TRBD1|few|TRBV5-1
TGCGCCAGCAGCTGGACCCGCGACAGGGGCCTACAAGAGACCCAGTACTTC
CASSWTRDRGLQETQYF
>TRBJ1-2|TRBD1|few|TRBV12-3/TRBV12-4
TGTGCCAGCCGCCCCGGCGGGACAGGGGGGTATGGCTACACCTTC
CASRPGGTGGYGYTF
>TRBJ2-7|.|few|TRBV28
TGTGCCAGCAGTTGGAAGGGCCGCCCCTACGAGCAGTACTTC
CASSWKGRPYEQYF
>TRBJ1-5|.|.|TRBV4-2
TGTGCCAGCAGCCAAGAACGGGGGGGAAATCAGCCCCAGCATTTT
CASSQERGGNQPQHF
>TRBJ2-1|TRBD2|.|TRBV4-2
TGTGCCAGCAGCCAAGTAGCGGGGGGACTATACAATGAGCAGTTCTTC
CASSQVAGGLYNEQFF